This record looks at one T cell receptor (beta chain) sequence and its context. Its target is not known. Repertoires were generated with immunoSEQ multiplex PCR, while TCRdb's copy carries only in-frame clones and drops some. The table lists 90,000 to 120,000 clones, around 84% of them singletons, with approximately 3% in the top ten. The sample comes from a study of T cell responses to AZD1222 COVID-19 vaccine. The CDR3 is made up of 17 amino acids. Germline loops: CDR1 SGHRS, CDR2 YFSETQ. Losses at the gene ends were 4 bases for V and 1 base for J; bases not matched to a gene: 13. Findings and caveats of the study: A mostly white British donor set with more females was recruited, and clonal diversity was possibly underestimated. Repertoires were collected only later (after the peak T cell response had occurred). Only 5 to 7 individuals given AZD1222 were seropositive at baseline. Once two AZD1222 doses were given, Spike-specific TCR breadth and depth went up.

The source was peripheral blood, collected on day 0 of AZD1222 vaccination. The receptor comes from an adult in good health. J is TRBJ1-1 and V is TRBV5-1, with 7 bases lining up with TRBD1. CDR3 nucleotides: TGCGCCAGCAGCCCCGGGACAGCCTGGACTCGGAACACTGAAGCTTTCTTT. Protein product: CASSPGTAWTRNTEAFF.